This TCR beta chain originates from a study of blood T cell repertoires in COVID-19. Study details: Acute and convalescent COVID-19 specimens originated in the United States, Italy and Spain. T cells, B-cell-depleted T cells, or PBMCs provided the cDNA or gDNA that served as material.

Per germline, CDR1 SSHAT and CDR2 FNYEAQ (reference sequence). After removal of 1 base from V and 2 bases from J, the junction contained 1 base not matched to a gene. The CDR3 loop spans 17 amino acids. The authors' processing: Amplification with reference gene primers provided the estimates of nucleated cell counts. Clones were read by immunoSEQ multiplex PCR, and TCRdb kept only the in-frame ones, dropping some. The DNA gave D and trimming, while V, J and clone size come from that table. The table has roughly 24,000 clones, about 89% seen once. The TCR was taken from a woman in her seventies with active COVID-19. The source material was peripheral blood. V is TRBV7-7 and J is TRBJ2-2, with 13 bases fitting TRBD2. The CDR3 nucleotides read TGTGCCAGCAGCTTAGGGACTAGCGGGGGAAACACCGGGGAGCTGTTTTTT. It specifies CASSLGTSGGNTGELFF.